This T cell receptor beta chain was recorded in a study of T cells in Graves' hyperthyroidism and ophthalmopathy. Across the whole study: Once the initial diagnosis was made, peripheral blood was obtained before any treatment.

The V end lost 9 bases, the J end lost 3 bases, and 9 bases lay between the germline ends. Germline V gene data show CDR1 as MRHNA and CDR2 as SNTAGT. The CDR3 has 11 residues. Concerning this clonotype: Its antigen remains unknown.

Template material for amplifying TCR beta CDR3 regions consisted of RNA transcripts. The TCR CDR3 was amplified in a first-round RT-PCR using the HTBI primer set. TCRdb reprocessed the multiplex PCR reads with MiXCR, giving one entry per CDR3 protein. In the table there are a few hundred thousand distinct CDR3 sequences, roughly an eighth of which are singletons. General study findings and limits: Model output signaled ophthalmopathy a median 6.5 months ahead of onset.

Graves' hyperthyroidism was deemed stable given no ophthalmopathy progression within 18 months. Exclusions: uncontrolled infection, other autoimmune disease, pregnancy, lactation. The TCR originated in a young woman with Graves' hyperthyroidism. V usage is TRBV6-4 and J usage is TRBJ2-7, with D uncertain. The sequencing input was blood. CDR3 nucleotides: TGTGCCAGTAAGGAAAGCTACGAGCAGTACTTC. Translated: CASKESYEQYF.